These 32 T cell receptor beta chains came from one sample sequenced in a study of response to subunit inactivated influenza vaccine. MiXCR, run by TCRdb on the RT-PCR reads, gives a single entry per CDR3 protein. The sample lists about 500,000 distinct CDR3 sequences; 15% to 20% were seen once. The material was CD4+ T cells sorted from PBMCs, obtained around 25 months after vaccination. These receptors were obtained from a man between 50 and 69 years old who received an inactivated influenza vaccine.

This clonotype was observed a handful of times. The chain has TRBV5-1 and TRBJ2-3; TRBD2 aligns across 9 bases. Trimming took 0 bases from V and 8 from J; bases not matched to a gene: 10. The CDR3 covers 16 residues. Germline CDR1 reads SGHRS; CDR2 reads YFSETQ. This chain's CDR3 is CASSLATEAGGSTQYF. Here the CDR3 DNA reads TGCGCCAGCAGCTTGGCCACAGAAGCGGGGGGTAGTACGCAGTATTTT.

At least ten counts were recorded for this clonotype. The J gene is TRBJ1-2, the V gene TRBV14; no reliable D call. Trimming pared 1 base from V and 10 bases from J, leaving 10 bases between. Germline V gene data show CDR1 as SGHDN and CDR2 as FVKESK. The CDR3 sequence is 12 residues long. This CDR3 reads CASSQVFLDYTF. CDR3 nucleotides: TGTGCCAGCAGCCAAGTTTTCTTGGACTACACCTTC.

The chain employs TRBV28 and TRBJ2-6; TRBD1 matches at 10 bases. This CDR3 region has 17 residues. CDR1 and CDR2 from the germline V gene are MDHEN and SYDVKM. The junction had 9 bases not matched to a gene; V was cut back by 6 bases and J by 4 bases. The DNA for the CDR3 is TGTGCCAGCAGAAGACAGGGGGCGCGATGGGGGGCCAACGTCCTGACTTTC. This encodes CASRRQGARWGANVLTF.

This chain links TRBV11-2 with TRBJ1-3, with unresolved D. V gave up 5 bases and J gave up 4 bases, with 12 bases separating them. The length of the CDR3 is 14 residues. In germline, CDR1 is SGHAT, CDR2 FQNNGV. This chain's CDR3 is CASSDAGFGNTIYF. CDR3 nucleotide sequence: TGTGCCAGCAGCGACGCGGGGTTCGGAAACACCATATATTTT.

This clonotype was seen a handful of times. V usage is TRBV20-1 and J usage is TRBJ1-6; maybe TRBD1 (5 bases). Trimming stripped 4 bases from V and 6 bases from J, with 10 bases between. The CDR3 is made up of 13 amino acids. CDR1 is DFQATT, CDR2 SNEGSKA, per germline (reference sequence). In DNA, the CDR3 is TGCAGTGCTACCGGGACGGTTAATTCACCCCTCCACTTT. Encoded protein: CSATGTVNSPLHF.

In this sample, this clonotype turned up a few times. The CDR3 sequence: CSPTGGALGANVLTF. CDR3 DNA sequence: TGCAGTCCCACAGGGGGCGCGCTCGGGGCCAACGTCCTGACTTTC. The chain couples TRBV20-1 to TRBJ2-6; the match to TRBD1 covers 9 bases. Germline assignment: CDR1 DFQATT and CDR2 SNEGSKA (reference sequence). V shed 8 bases and J 4 bases; nucleotides not matched to a gene: 9. The CDR3 runs to 15 residues.

This clonotype was counted at least ten times. The V call is TRBV29-1, the J call TRBJ2-5; D perhaps matches TRBD1 (6 bases). The CDR3 contains 12 residues. V was trimmed by 4 bases and J by 5 bases, leaving 11 bases between them. Looked up from germline, CDR1 is SQVTM and CDR2 is ANQGSEA. The CDR3 nucleotides read TGCAGCGTTGTGTTTCAGGGGGAGACCCAGTACTTC. Its translation: CSVVFQGETQYF.

This clonotype occurred a few times. Here the CDR3 DNA reads TGTGCCAGCAGCTCTTCCCGGACAGGGGGCACAGATACGCAGTATTTT. Translated: CASSSSRTGGTDTQYF. J is TRBJ2-3 and V is TRBV3-1, with 9 bases identical to TRBD1. There are 16 residues in the CDR3. V shed 5 bases, J shed 1 base, and the junction held 7 bases outside the gene matches. Germline assignment: CDR1 LGHDT and CDR2 YNNKEL (reference sequence).

This chain joins TRBV10-3 and TRBJ1-1; D is unresolved. V lost 4 bases to trimming and J lost 0 bases, with 3 bases between them. This CDR3 has 12 amino acids. In germline, CDR1 is ENHRY, CDR2 SYGVKD. The CDR3 nucleotides read TGTGCCATCAGTGGGCTGAACACTGAAGCTTTCTTT. Its protein is CAISGLNTEAFF.

In DNA, the CDR3 is TGTGCCAGCAGTTACTCGCACAGGGGGAATGAAAAACTGTTTTTT. Residues: CASSYSHRGNEKLFF. The V and J genes are TRBV6-5 and TRBJ1-4; 8 bases are shared with TRBD1. The CDR3 extends over 15 amino acids. CDR1 and CDR2 (germline): MNHEY, SVGAGI. Unmatched junction bases numbered 2, after V lost 0 bases and J lost 5 bases.

This clonotype was seen a few times. The chain combines TRBV5-6 with TRBJ2-5; D is ambiguous. This CDR3 is 13 amino acids long. Germline V lookup: CDR1 SGHDT, CDR2 YYEEEE. V was pared by 2 bases and J by 6 bases, with 11 bases between. The CDR3 reads CASSFGRSQTQYF. CDR3 coding DNA: TGTGCCAGCAGCTTTGGTAGGAGTCAGACCCAGTACTTC.

This clonotype has a handful of counts. The J gene is TRBJ2-7, the V gene TRBV10-2, with 10 bases fitting TRBD2. In germline, CDR1 is WSHSY, CDR2 SAAADI. This CDR3 is built from 13 residues. V was clipped by 1 base and J by 6 bases; unmatched bases: 0. The CDR3 loop reads CASSEWTSGEQYF. CDR3 nucleotide sequence: TGCGCCAGCAGTGAGTGGACTAGCGGCGAGCAGTACTTC.

A few counts support this clonotype. V is TRBV6-2 or TRBV6-3 and J is TRBJ2-2, with 14 nucleotides matching TRBD2. The CDR3 has 19 amino acids. Germline V CDR1 and CDR2: MNHEY, SVGEGT. The J segment lost 5 bases and the V segment lost 4 bases, leaving 12 bases of the junction unmatched. As DNA, the CDR3 is TGTGCCAGCAGTTCCCCGAGGACTAGCGGGGGGTTGCTTACCGGGGAGCTGTTTTTT. It codes for CASSSPRTSGGLLTGELFF.

The chain combines TRBV4-3 with TRBJ2-7; D is perhaps TRBD2 (5 bases). Germline assignment: CDR1 LGHNA and CDR2 YSLEER. This CDR3 is 14 amino acids long. The V gene lost 4 bases and the J gene lost 1 base, with 11 bases spanning the gap. CDR3 sequence (DNA): TGCGCCAGCAGCCGTTGGACTGAGTCCTACGAGCAGTACTTC. It is translated as CASSRWTESYEQYF.

This clonotype came up a few times. This chain links TRBV10-3 with TRBJ1-4; D is perhaps TRBD1 (6 bases). V was trimmed by 10 bases and J by 5 bases, leaving 17 bases between them. The germline V gene encodes CDR1 ENHRY and CDR2 SYGVKD. CDR3 size: 14 residues. This CDR3 reads CATWGGWGNEKLFF. CDR3 nucleotides: TGTGCCACCTGGGGGGGCTGGGGGAATGAAAAACTGTTTTTT.

The rearrangement links TRBV6-4 to TRBJ2-3; TRBD2 matches 7 bases. The junction had 11 bases not matched to a gene; V was cut back by 2 bases and J by 6 bases. This CDR3 is 16 amino acids long. The V gene's germline CDR1 is MRHNA and CDR2 SNTAGT. CDR3 bases: TGTGCCAGCAGTGACCGGGAGCGGGGCGGATCGGATACGCAGTATTTT. Translated, it gives CASSDRERGGSDTQYF.

This chain links TRBV20-1 with TRBJ1-6; 7 positions match TRBD1. This CDR3 region has 13 residues. Germline V gives CDR1 DFQATT, CDR2 SNEGSKA (reference sequence). V lost 8 bases to trimming and J lost 7 bases; unmatched junction nucleotides: 8. The CDR3 DNA reads TGCAGTCTGAACAGGGGAGGCAATTCACCCCTCCACTTT. Protein sequence: CSLNRGGNSPLHF.

This clonotype was detected ten times or more. The J gene is TRBJ2-5, the V gene TRBV11-2, with D perhaps TRBD2 (8 bases). This CDR3 is built from 19 residues. CDR1 is SGHAT and CDR2 is FQNNGV in the germline V gene. V was cut by 0 bases and J by 3 bases, with 23 bases left in between. DNA for the CDR3: TGTGCCAGCAGCTTAGATCGGAAAATAGCGGGACAGAATAAAGAGACCCAGTACTTC. Translated: CASSLDRKIAGQNKETQYF.

This clonotype was seen ten or more times. The V and J genes are TRBV28 and TRBJ2-7; the D is unclear. Germline V gives CDR1 MDHEN, CDR2 SYDVKM. With 5 bases removed from V and 6 bases from J, the gap between germline ends came to 11 bases. The CDR3 covers 12 residues. The CDR3 region is CASSPEIIEQYF. The DNA of the CDR3 is TGTGCCAGCAGTCCGGAGATTATCGAGCAGTACTTC.

This clonotype was observed a few times. V is TRBV5-5 and J is TRBJ2-1; D gene unclear. The CDR3 has 16 amino acids. The germline gives CDR1 SGHKS, CDR2 YYEKEE (reference sequence). Trimming stripped 4 bases from V and 0 bases from J, with 14 bases between. CDR3 sequence reads: CASSPLGTRSYNEQFF. CDR3 DNA sequence: TGTGCCAGCAGCCCTCTGGGTACTCGCTCCTACAATGAGCAGTTCTTC.

This chain connects TRBV6-1 to TRBJ2-3; D could derive from TRBD1 or TRBD2 (6 bases each). With 6 bases removed from V and 4 bases from J, the gap between germline ends came to 17 bases. CDR3 length: 15 amino acids. CDR1 MNHNS and CDR2 SASEGT come from the germline V gene. CDR3 sequence: CASSQGGGQSDTQYF. In DNA, the CDR3 is TGTGCCAGCAGCCAAGGAGGGGGGCAATCAGATACGCAGTATTTT.

CDR3 in DNA: TGCAGTGCTACCATAGGAGTCCCCATTAAAGATACGCAGTATTTT. Its translation is CSATIGVPIKDTQYF. The V call is TRBV20-1, the J call TRBJ2-3, with D hard to call. With 4 bases removed from V and 5 bases from J, the gap between germline ends came to 19 bases. This CDR3 is built from 15 residues. The germline CDR1 and CDR2 sequences are DFQATT and SNEGSKA (reference sequence).

A few counts support this clonotype. This chain links TRBV29-1 with TRBJ2-3; D is perhaps TRBD1 (6 bases). This CDR3 has 13 residues. V was shortened by 8 bases and J by 0 bases, with 12 bases between the two germline ends. The germline gives CDR1 SQVTM, CDR2 ANQGSEA. The chain's CDR3 is CSTGIFSTDTQYF. As DNA, the CDR3 is TGCAGCACAGGGATTTTTAGCACAGATACGCAGTATTTT.

This clonotype has more than one count but fewer than ten. This chain uses TRBV5-1 with TRBJ2-3, with 13 bases fitting TRBD2. The CDR3 covers 17 residues. V trimming: 2 bases; J trimming: 3 bases; junction bases outside the gene matches: 6. Germline lookup yields CDR1 SGHRS and CDR2 YFSETQ. The CDR3 here is CASSFTSGGALTDTQYF. The DNA for the CDR3 is TGCGCCAGCAGCTTCACTAGCGGGGGGGCCCTAACAGATACGCAGTATTTT.

This clonotype was seen a handful of times. The chain employs TRBV28 and TRBJ2-2; D is uncertain. Trimming removed 7 bases at V and 0 bases at J, with 12 bases between. The CDR3 is 15 residues long. CDR1 is MDHEN, CDR2 SYDVKM, per germline. CDR3 sequence (DNA): TGTGCCAGCAAGATCAGGCCCGCGAACACCGGGGAGCTGTTTTTT. Amino acids: CASKIRPANTGELFF. Full variable domain (remainder filled in from reference TRBV28 and TRBJ2-2): DVKVTQSSRYLVKRTGEKVFLECVQDMDHENMFWYRQDPGLGLRLIYFSYDVKMKEKGDIPEGYSVSREKKERFSLILESASTNQTSMYLCASKIRPANTGELFFGEGSRLTVL.

This chain joins TRBV7-2 and TRBJ2-3; perhaps TRBD2 as D (5 bases). This CDR3 has 16 amino acids. Deletions cut 5 bases from V and 0 bases from J, with 15 bases between. Germline-derived CDR1 and CDR2 are SGHTA and FQGNSA. The CDR3 sequence: CASSVVEGSSTDTQYF. The CDR3 region has the DNA TGTGCCAGCAGCGTAGTTGAGGGATCTAGCACAGATACGCAGTATTTT.

This clonotype showed up just a few times. This sequence joins TRBV7-9 and TRBJ2-3; a possible D gene is TRBD2 (6 bases). The CDR3 contains 17 residues. Germline loops: CDR1 SEHNR, CDR2 FQNEAQ (reference sequence). Trimming took off 5 bases at V and 4 bases at J, with 22 bases between the two ends. The CDR3 DNA reads as TGTGCCAGCAGCCTTTGGGCCGGGACTGCAAGACCAGATACGCAGTATTTT. Protein sequence: CASSLWAGTARPDTQYF.

V usage is TRBV7-2 and J usage is TRBJ2-3, with 10 positions matching TRBD2. Germline CDR1 is SGHTA and CDR2 is FQGNSA. This CDR3 region has 15 residues. J was trimmed by 1 base and V by 5 bases; bases with no gene match: 3. CDR3 in DNA: TGTGCCAGCAGCCTCAGCGGGAGGGGCACAGATACGCAGTATTTT. Amino acids: CASSLSGRGTDTQYF.

The table lists this clonotype with a few counts. V is TRBV10-3 and J is TRBJ2-1; 8 bases line up with TRBD2. CDR1 and CDR2 (germline): ENHRY, SYGVKD. The CDR3 has 13 residues. J gave up 6 bases and V 5 bases, and 3 bases lay outside the gene matches. Written as DNA, the CDR3 is TGTGCCATCAGTACAGCGGGAGTCAATGAGCAGTTCTTC. Translated: CAISTAGVNEQFF.

This chain joins TRBV6-2 or TRBV6-3 and TRBJ1-5; 8 bases align to TRBD1. CDR1 is MNHEY and CDR2 is SVGEGT in the germline V gene. Germline trimming cut 6 bases from V and 9 bases from J; bases unmatched to any gene: 10. The CDR3 runs to 14 residues. The CDR3 DNA follows: TGTGCCAGCAGCAGGGGACAGGCCCTGGGGCCCCAGCATTTT. Translated, it gives CASSRGQALGPQHF.

This clonotype has more than one count but fewer than ten. The V gene is TRBV20-1, the J gene TRBJ2-7; no firm D call. CDR1 is DFQATT and CDR2 is SNEGSKA in the germline V gene (reference sequence). V was pared by 2 bases and J by 3 bases, with 14 bases between. This CDR3 spans 14 amino acids. CDR3 in amino acids: CSARSTSVYYEQYF. The DNA of the CDR3 is TGCAGTGCTAGATCGACGTCGGTCTACTACGAGCAGTACTTC.

This chain connects TRBV28 to TRBJ2-2; D remains unclear. Trimming took 1 base from V and 3 from J, leaving 6 bases between them. Germline V gene data show CDR1 as MDHEN and CDR2 as SYDVKM. CDR3 size: 14 residues. CDR3 protein: CASSLLRDTGELFF. The CDR3 DNA is TGTGCCAGCAGTTTATTAAGGGACACCGGGGAGCTGTTTTTT.